The 32 T cell receptor beta chains listed next were all sequenced from one sample in a study of shared clonotypes between healthy human individuals. Assay used: immunoSEQ multiplex PCR; TCRdb lists only in-frame clones, some missing. This table holds 80,000 to 100,000 clones, 68% found once. Material for sequencing was memory CD8+ T cells sorted from blood. As for subset: CD45RO+ cells pooled with CCR7-negative TemRA cells. The receptors here all came from a man younger than 45 in good health.

The chain couples TRBV9 to TRBJ2-1; D is perhaps TRBD1 (7 bases). Looked up from germline, CDR1 is SGDLS and CDR2 is YYNGEE. Trimming cost V 4 bases and J 6 bases, with 17 bases left between them. This CDR3 region has 15 residues. The CDR3 sequence is CASSPRGTASNEQFF. The CDR3 region has the DNA TGTGCCAGCAGCCCCCGGGGGACAGCGAGCAATGAGCAGTTCTTC.

This chain joins TRBV7-5 and TRBJ2-1; the table's D call TRBD2 went unverified against the DNA. TRBV7-5 constitutes a pseudogene. The CDR3 loop spans 19 amino acids. Written as DNA, the CDR3 is TGTGCCAGCAGCTCGGCCGGGACTAGCGGGCCCGAAACCTACAATGAGCAGTTCTTC. Encoded protein: CASSSAGTSGPETYNEQFF.

The chain has TRBV5-6 and TRBJ2-7, with D possibly being TRBD1 (6 bases). Trimming pared 1 base from V and 6 bases from J, leaving 17 bases between. Per germline, CDR1 SGHDT and CDR2 YYEEEE. This CDR3 is 15 amino acids long. The CDR3 DNA reads TGTGCCAGCAGCTTGTATAATTCAGGGGCAGGCGAGCAGTACTTC. This translates into CASSLYNSGAGEQYF.

The gene calls are TRBV6-6 and TRBJ1-1, with unresolved D. Germline V CDR1 and CDR2: MNHNY, SVGAGI (reference sequence). The CDR3 is made up of 14 amino acids. Trimming took 0 bases from V and 5 from J, leaving 10 bases between them. The CDR3 here is CASSYSSGETEAFF. CDR3 DNA: TGTGCCAGCAGTTACTCGAGCGGGGAAACTGAAGCTTTCTTT.

The chain is built from TRBV7-9 and TRBJ2-2, with a weak D call TRBD2 (5 bases). The CDR3 covers 16 residues. Trimming took 5 bases from V and 5 from J, leaving 18 bases between them. The germline V gene has CDR1 SEHNR and CDR2 FQNEAQ (reference sequence). CDR3 residues: CASSPLGITKTGELFF. CDR3 DNA: TGTGCCAGCAGCCCCCTCGGGATAACCAAGACCGGGGAGCTGTTTTTT.

The chain carries TRBV27 and TRBJ2-1; D possibly corresponds to TRBD1 (5 bases). Germline values: CDR1 MNHEY, CDR2 SMNVEV (reference sequence). The CDR3 sequence is 13 residues long. Between the trimmed V and J ends, which lost 3 bases and 9 bases, there was a span of 12 bases. The DNA for the CDR3 is TGTGCCAGCAGTTTTTTAGCAAGGGGTGAGCAGTTCTTC. Residues: CASSFLARGEQFF.

The genes are TRBV27 and TRBJ2-3; perhaps TRBD2 as D (6 bases). Germline V gene lookup returns CDR1 MNHEY and CDR2 SMNVEV (reference sequence). The V and J ends lost 7 bases and 2 bases respectively, with 13 bases between them. This CDR3 comprises 14 residues. The CDR3 region has the DNA TGTGCCAGCATGAAAGGACTAAACACAGATACGCAGTATTTT. The encoded protein is CASMKGLNTDTQYF.

The J gene is TRBJ2-3, the V gene TRBV7-9; D is undetermined. CDR3 length: 12 residues. The V gene lost 5 bases and the J gene lost 2 bases, with 5 bases spanning the gap. CDR1 is SEHNR, CDR2 FQNEAQ, per germline (reference sequence). CDR3 nucleotide sequence: TGTGCCAGCAGCCCCCACACAGATACGCAGTATTTT. It codes for CASSPHTDTQYF. The whole variable domain, filled in from reference TRBV7-9 and TRBJ2-3, reads DTGVSQNPRHKITKRGQNVTFRCDPISEHNRLYWYRQTLGQGPEFLTYFQNEAQLEKSRLLSDRFSAERPKGSFSTLEIQRTEQGDSAMYLCASSPHTDTQYFGPGTRLTVL.

The V call is TRBV27, the J call TRBJ2-1; possibly TRBD2 for D (5 bases). V lost 3 bases and J 7 bases, leaving 10 bases between the germline ends. The germline V gene has CDR1 MNHEY and CDR2 SMNVEV (reference sequence). The CDR3 consists of 13 residues. CDR3 bases: TGTGCCAGCAGTTTCTACGGGAAGAATGAGCAGTTCTTC. This gives the protein CASSFYGKNEQFF.

The chain carries TRBV4-1 and TRBJ2-3; D gene ambiguous. The CDR3 contains 16 residues. Germline CDR1 is MGHRA and CDR2 is YSYEKL. Trimming pared 3 bases from V and 0 bases from J, leaving 13 bases between. In DNA, the CDR3 is TGCGCCAGCAGCCAGGCATTAGGCCTAAGCACAGATACGCAGTATTTT. This translates into CASSQALGLSTDTQYF.

The chain combines TRBV19 with TRBJ2-6; 8 positions agree with TRBD1. J was trimmed by 2 bases and V by 6 bases; bases with no gene match: 9. This CDR3 contains 17 residues. Looked up from germline, CDR1 is LNHDA and CDR2 is SQIVND (reference sequence). The CDR3 loop is CASRPDRGFPGANVLTF. The CDR3, as DNA: TGTGCCAGTAGGCCCGACAGGGGCTTTCCTGGGGCCAACGTCCTGACTTTC. Together with reference TRBV19 and TRBJ2-6, the CDR3 gives the full variable domain: DGGITQSPKYLFRKEGQNVTLSCEQNLNHDAMYWYRQDPGQGLRLIYYSQIVNDFQKGDIAEGYSVSREKKESFPLTVTSAQKNPTAFYLCASRPDRGFPGANVLTFGAGSRLTVL.

Regarding this clone: Other nucleotide sequences in the sample specify the same CDR3. The V gene is TRBV28, the J gene TRBJ2-3; 9 bases are a match to TRBD1. The ends lost 3 bases at V and 2 bases at J; junction bases unmatched: 3. The CDR3 is made up of 15 amino acids. The germline gives CDR1 MDHEN, CDR2 SYDVKM. The CDR3 loop is CASSLGQGHTDTQYF. CDR3 DNA: TGTGCCAGCAGTTTGGGACAGGGCCACACAGATACGCAGTATTTT.

Of note for this clone: This sample includes further DNA sequences coding for the same CDR3. The chain links TRBV6-6 to TRBJ2-7; D call uncertain. Trimming removed 6 bases from V and 3 bases from J, with 9 bases in between. Per germline, CDR1 MNHNY and CDR2 SVGAGI (reference sequence). The CDR3 contains 12 residues. CDR3 in DNA: TGTGCCAGCAGGGATGGCGGCTACGAGCAGTACTTC. Translated: CASRDGGYEQYF.

The chain combines TRBV5-1 with TRBJ2-4, with TRBD2 identical over 10 bases. Germline V gives CDR1 SGHRS, CDR2 YFSETQ. The CDR3 covers 17 residues. Trimming cost V 0 bases and J 7 bases; bases outside gene matches: 10. In nucleotides, the CDR3 is TGCGCCAGCAGCTTGGCCACAGCGGGAGGGCGTATGAACATTCAGTACTTC. Amino acids: CASSLATAGGRMNIQYF.

This clone came up once. The rearrangement uses TRBV19 and TRBJ2-1; no firm D call. CDR1 is LNHDA and CDR2 is SQIVND in the germline V gene (reference sequence). The CDR3 totals 15 residues. V lost 7 bases to trimming and J lost 0 bases, with 13 bases between them. The CDR3 DNA follows: TGTGCCAGTACTTTAGACCACAGCTCCTACAATGAGCAGTTCTTC. As protein: CASTLDHSSYNEQFF.

The CDR3 nucleotides read TGTGCCAGCAGCTTAGGGTGGGCGGGAGCGAGCTCCTACGAGCAGTACTTC. This encodes CASSLGWAGASSYEQYF. The chain is built from TRBV7-8 and TRBJ2-7; 7 bases match TRBD2. This CDR3 spans 17 amino acids. With 1 base clipped from V and 0 bases from J, the junction kept 9 bases outside the gene matches. Germline V CDR1 and CDR2: SGHVS, FQNEAQ.

This clone was detected a few times. Other DNA variants within this sample encode the same CDR3. V gene TRBV28 combines with J gene TRBJ1-1, with D unclear. Germline loops: CDR1 MDHEN, CDR2 SYDVKM. The CDR3 sequence is 12 residues long. The V gene lost 2 bases and the J gene lost 4 bases, with 5 bases spanning the gap. Written as DNA, the CDR3 is TGTGCCAGCAGTTTACCAAGCACTGAAGCTTTCTTT. It codes for CASSLPSTEAFF. The full variable domain, its missing parts supplied by reference TRBV28 and TRBJ1-1, is DVKVTQSSRYLVKRTGEKVFLECVQDMDHENMFWYRQDPGLGLRLIYFSYDVKMKEKGDIPEGYSVSREKKERFSLILESASTNQTSMYLCASSLPSTEAFFGQGTRLTVV.

The chain recombines TRBV5-1 with TRBJ2-3; D unresolved. Trimming shortened V by 3 bases and J by 2 bases, and 4 bases separated the two germline ends. Germline values: CDR1 SGHRS, CDR2 YFSETQ. The CDR3 is made up of 12 amino acids. The CDR3, as DNA: TGCGCCAGCAGCTACCTCACAGATACGCAGTATTTT. Protein sequence: CASSYLTDTQYF.

For this clone: This sequence may be a read error, since a much larger clone differs from it by one base. This chain uses TRBV27 with TRBJ2-7; maybe TRBD2 (5 bases). CDR3 length: 12 residues. The germline V gene encodes CDR1 MNHEY and CDR2 SMNVEV (reference sequence). The V end was cut by 4 bases, the J end by 2 bases, with 6 bases between. The CDR3 DNA reads TGTGCCAGCAGTTCGGGGACCTACGAGCAGTACTTC. Its translation is CASSSGTYEQYF.

The V gene is TRBV5-4, the J gene TRBJ2-6; 9 nucleotides line up with TRBD1. This CDR3 has 17 amino acids. CDR1 SGHNT and CDR2 YYREEE come from the germline V gene (reference sequence). J lost 3 bases, V lost 7 bases, and 11 bases had no gene match. Here the CDR3 reads CASFSGTGLGGANVLTF. As DNA, the CDR3 is TGTGCCAGCTTCTCCGGGACAGGGCTCGGTGGGGCCAACGTCCTGACTTTC.

This CDR3 reads CASSESEAGLIYNEQFF. The DNA for the CDR3 is TGTGCCAGCAGTGAATCTGAGGCGGGACTAATCTACAATGAGCAGTTCTTC. The rearrangement joins TRBV25-1 to TRBJ2-1, with 7 positions matching TRBD2. The germline gives CDR1 MGHDK, CDR2 SYGVNS. V lost 1 base, J lost 3 bases, and 9 bases stayed unmatched. This CDR3 has 17 residues. The whole variable domain, filled in from reference TRBV25-1 and TRBJ2-1, reads EADIYQTPRYLVIGTGKKITLECSQTMGHDKMYWYQQDPGMELHLIHYSYGVNSTEKGDLSSESTVSRIRTEHFPLTLESARPSHTSQYLCASSESEAGLIYNEQFFGPGTRLTVL.

In its sample, this clone was seen a few times. This sequence joins TRBV14 and TRBJ2-7; the D is unclear. Trimming removed 4 bases from V and 3 bases from J, with 7 bases in between. This CDR3 has 12 amino acids. The germline CDR1 and CDR2 sequences are SGHDN and FVKESK. DNA for the CDR3: TGTGCCAGCAGCCCCCATGGCTACGAGCAGTACTTC. It codes for CASSPHGYEQYF.

The rearrangement uses TRBV28 and TRBJ2-1; 7 nucleotides line up with TRBD1. Trimming removed 3 bases from V and 5 bases from J; junction bases left unmatched: 10. This CDR3 comprises 16 residues. Germline CDR1 and CDR2: MDHEN and SYDVKM. The CDR3 reads CASSFLLGQLHNEQFF. DNA of the CDR3: TGTGCCAGCAGTTTTCTTTTGGGACAGCTCCACAATGAGCAGTTCTTC.

The chain is built from TRBV5-5 and TRBJ2-2; no clear D. CDR1 and CDR2 (germline): SGHKS, YYEKEE (reference sequence). This CDR3 is 12 amino acids long. With 1 base removed from V and 6 bases from J, the gap between germline ends came to 4 bases. The CDR3 loop is CASSLSPGELFF. CDR3 nucleotides: TGTGCCAGCAGCTTGTCGCCCGGGGAGCTGTTTTTT. The whole variable domain, filled in from reference TRBV5-5 and TRBJ2-2, reads DAGVTQSPTHLIKTRGQQVTLRCSPISGHKSVSWYQQVLGQGPQFIFQYYEKEERGRGNFPDRFSARQFPNYSSELNVNALLLGDSALYLCASSLSPGELFFGEGSRLTVL.

The chain is built from TRBV5-6 and TRBJ1-3, with 9 nucleotides matching TRBD1. CDR3 length equals 13 residues. Germline CDR1 reads SGHDT; CDR2 reads YYEEEE. The junction had 2 bases not matched to a gene; V was cut back by 5 bases and J by 5 bases. CDR3 DNA: TGTGCCAGCAGGGGGACAGGGCGAAACACCATATATTTT. Its translation: CASRGTGRNTIYF.

The chain recombines TRBV27 with TRBJ2-1; TRBD2 matches at 8 bases. Germline CDR1 reads MNHEY; CDR2 reads SMNVEV (reference sequence). The V gene end was trimmed by 1 base and the J gene end by 7 bases; junction bases not matched to a gene: 9. There are 16 residues in the CDR3. The CDR3 region is CASSLWWASSGNEQFF. The CDR3 coding sequence is TGTGCCAGCAGTTTATGGTGGGCGTCTAGCGGGAATGAGCAGTTCTTC.

Turning to this clone: The junction does not match germline at one end; this may be a read error. The V call is TRBV7-9, the J call TRBJ2-2; TRBD2 might be the D (5 bases). CDR3 length equals 16 residues. Germline V lookup: CDR1 SEHNR, CDR2 FQNEAQ (reference sequence). The CDR3 here is CASSLGPNPTHRGAVF. CDR3 DNA sequence: TGTGCCAGCAGCCTCGGACCCAATCCGACACACCGGGGAGCTGTTTTT.

The J gene is TRBJ1-4, the V gene TRBV7-9; 7 nucleotides line up with TRBD1. The CDR3 sequence is 15 residues long. With 5 bases clipped from V and 5 bases from J, the junction kept 8 bases outside the gene matches. The germline gives CDR1 SEHNR, CDR2 FQNEAQ (reference sequence). The CDR3 region has the DNA TGTGCCAGCAGCGATCCCGGGACAGTGAATGAAAAACTGTTTTTT. The encoded protein is CASSDPGTVNEKLFF.

This clone appeared a single time. The genes are TRBV27 and TRBJ2-2; weak D call: TRBD1 (6 bases). Trimming took 3 bases from V and 5 from J, leaving 13 bases between them. This CDR3 has 15 residues. Germline values: CDR1 MNHEY, CDR2 SMNVEV (reference sequence). The CDR3 sequence: CASSFSQGSTGELFF. CDR3 bases: TGTGCCAGCAGTTTCAGCCAGGGGTCGACCGGGGAGCTGTTTTTT.

The rearrangement joins TRBV19 to TRBJ1-2; TRBD1 aligns across 10 bases. Per germline, CDR1 LNHDA and CDR2 SQIVND (reference sequence). This CDR3 has 17 amino acids. The V gene end was trimmed by 4 bases and the J gene end by 7 bases; junction bases not matched to a gene: 15. CDR3 sequence: CASSTQRHGTGAAGYTF. The CDR3 DNA reads TGTGCCAGTAGTACCCAGCGTCACGGGACAGGGGCCGCTGGCTACACCTTC.

This chain connects TRBV2 to TRBJ1-1, with D perhaps matching TRBD1 (5 bases). Germline V gene sequence: CDR1 SNHLY, CDR2 FYNNEI. There are 15 residues in the CDR3. Trimming took 3 bases from V and 1 from J, leaving 12 bases between them. CDR3 DNA: TGTGCCAGCAGTGACGTAAGACAGTCGAACACTGAAGCTTTCTTT. Its translation is CASSDVRQSNTEAFF.

J is TRBJ2-4 and V is TRBV15, with TRBD1 as a possible D gene (6 bases). V lost 1 base, J lost 2 bases, and 9 bases lay in between. This CDR3 comprises 15 residues. Germline V gene sequence: CDR1 LNHNV, CDR2 YYDKDF (reference sequence). CDR3 sequence: CATSRGTGSKNIQYF. The CDR3 region has the DNA TGTGCCACCAGCAGAGGAACAGGGTCCAAAAACATTCAGTACTTC.